The clone carrying this T cell receptor (beta chain) was observed a handful of times. As yet, its antigen is unknown. CDR3 length: 13 residues. V was trimmed by 6 bases and J by 0 bases, leaving 6 bases between them. Germline CDR1 SQVTM, CDR2 ANQGSEA. Previously, flow cytometry had revealed CD8+CD57+ cell expansion in the patients chosen for sequencing. Patients, without exception, had severe acquired aplastic anemia. Both TCR beta VDJ combination and CDR3 sequence profiling were carried out. Genomic DNA was the template for this profiling. TCRdb used MiXCR to reprocess the reads, holding one entry per CDR3 protein. The data contain hundreds of thousands of distinct CDR3 sequences, 45% to 50% of them singletons. This record belongs to a study of CD8+CD57+ T cells in acquired aplastic anemia. Study background: Mean DNA quantity obtained from sorted CD4+ and CD8+ cells was 3 to 3.5 ug. Overall study findings and caveats: Comparison of patients with controls identified 25 to 30 shared CD8+ CDR3 sequences. CD8+ Simpson's diversity in patients was not significantly different from that in controls.

The sequenced sample consisted of sorted CD4+, CD8+, or CD8+CD57+ T cells (not recorded which) from PBMCs. V gene TRBV29-1 combines with J gene TRBJ2-6; the D gene is possibly TRBD2 (5 bases). The sequence was obtained from a human donor with aplastic anemia. CDR3 residues: CSVGSSGANVLTF. CDR3 sequence (DNA): TGCAGCGTAGGGAGCTCTGGGGCCAACGTCCTGACTTTC.